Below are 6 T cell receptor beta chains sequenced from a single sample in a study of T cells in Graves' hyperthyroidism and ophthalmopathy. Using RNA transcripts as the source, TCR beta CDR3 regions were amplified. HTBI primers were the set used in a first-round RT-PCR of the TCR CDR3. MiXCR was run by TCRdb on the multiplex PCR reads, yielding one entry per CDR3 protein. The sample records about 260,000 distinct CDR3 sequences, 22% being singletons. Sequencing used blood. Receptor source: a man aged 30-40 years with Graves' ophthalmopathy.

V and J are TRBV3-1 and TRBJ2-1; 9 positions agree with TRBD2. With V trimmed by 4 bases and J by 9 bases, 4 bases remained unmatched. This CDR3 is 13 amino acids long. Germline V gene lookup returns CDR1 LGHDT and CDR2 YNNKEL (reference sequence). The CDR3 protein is CASSLTSGPEQFF. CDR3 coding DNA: TGTGCCAGCAGCCTAACTAGCGGGCCTGAGCAGTTCTTC.

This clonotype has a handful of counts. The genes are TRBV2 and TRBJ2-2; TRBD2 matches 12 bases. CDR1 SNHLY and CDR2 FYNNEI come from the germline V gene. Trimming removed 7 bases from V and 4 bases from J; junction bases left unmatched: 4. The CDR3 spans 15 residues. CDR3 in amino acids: CASTSGRAGTGELFF. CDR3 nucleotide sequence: TGTGCCAGCACTAGCGGGAGGGCTGGCACCGGGGAGCTGTTTTTT.

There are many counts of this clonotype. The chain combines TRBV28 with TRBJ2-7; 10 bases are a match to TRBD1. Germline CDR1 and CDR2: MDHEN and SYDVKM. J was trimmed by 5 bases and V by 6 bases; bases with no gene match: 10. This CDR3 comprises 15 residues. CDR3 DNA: TGTGCCAGCAGCCCCGGGGGGACAGGGGTCCACGAGCAGTACTTC. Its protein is CASSPGGTGVHEQYF. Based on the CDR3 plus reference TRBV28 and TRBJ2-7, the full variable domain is DVKVTQSSRYLVKRTGEKVFLECVQDMDHENMFWYRQDPGLGLRLIYFSYDVKMKEKGDIPEGYSVSREKKERFSLILESASTNQTSMYLCASSPGGTGVHEQYFGPGTRLTVT.

CDR3 bases: TGTGCCTGGAGTTTTGTGGGGACAGGGAAAACCGGGGAGCTGTTTTTT. Its protein is CAWSFVGTGKTGELFF. This rearrangement joins TRBV30 to TRBJ2-2, with 9 bases that match TRBD1. In germline, CDR1 is GTSNPN, CDR2 SVGIG (reference sequence). With 2 bases clipped from V and 5 bases from J, the junction kept 9 bases outside the gene matches. The CDR3 has 16 residues.

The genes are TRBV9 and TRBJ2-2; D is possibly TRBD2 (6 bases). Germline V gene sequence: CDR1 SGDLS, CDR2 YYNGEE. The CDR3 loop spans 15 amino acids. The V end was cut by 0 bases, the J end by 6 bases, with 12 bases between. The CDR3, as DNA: TGTGCCAGCAGCGTAGGGGGGGTATTGGCCGGGGAGCTGTTTTTT. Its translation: CASSVGGVLAGELFF.

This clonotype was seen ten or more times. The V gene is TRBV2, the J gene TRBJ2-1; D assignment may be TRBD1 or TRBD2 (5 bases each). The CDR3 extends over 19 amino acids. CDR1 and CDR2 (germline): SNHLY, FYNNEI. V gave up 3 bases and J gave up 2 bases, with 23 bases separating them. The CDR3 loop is CASSEITGRAGEPYNEQFF. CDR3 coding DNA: TGTGCCAGCAGTGAGATTACGGGACGCGCCGGGGAGCCCTACAATGAGCAGTTCTTC.